This T cell receptor beta chain stems from a study of cytomegalovirus exposure and HLA in healthy donors listed by TCRdb under 2017. For the study in its entirety: According to a later analysis, the approximately 130 validation repertoires were produced on the same platform as the roughly 720 repertoires of the first cohort. Along with the approximately 670-subject first cohort, a separate validation cohort of approximately 110 different subjects was used. To predict cytomegalovirus infection status, the study brought together high-throughput TCR immunosequencing, statistical association of individual TCRs with disease status, and machine learning. The study aimed to test whether signatures of past pathogen exposure could be identified by cataloging public T cell receptors. What the authors observed across the whole study: The study gave a list of under 200 TCR beta chains associated with cytomegalovirus. Most TCR sequences were observed very rarely across donors, whereas some public TCRs were present in many individuals. A few of the identified cytomegalovirus-associated TCR beta chains were confirmed in vitro to be specific for cytomegalovirus antigens. The validation cohort had no HLA typing available for a later analysis, so co-occurrence within that cohort was assessed over all 120 or so repertoires. In a later analysis, TCRs clustered in the first cohort were found to also tend to co-occur in the 130 or so validation repertoires, with approximately 95% of cluster scores above 0. In both the original and validation cohorts, the classifier was reported to diagnose cytomegalovirus status with high specificity and sensitivity. It was suggested by the authors that the approach could potentially be generalized to other disease states and immunological phenotypes.

A remark on this clone: Its antigen is currently not known. No per-base quality is available; no much larger clone lies one base away.

The donors were included in the validation cohort of around 120 subjects, a group kept apart from the approximately 700-subject first cohort. Preparation of the library involved the immunoSEQ multiplex PCR assay. Per the authors' processing: To diagnose cytomegalovirus status from the catalog of TCR beta chain sequences, a statistical classification framework was built. This immuneACCESS table, as held by TCRdb, lists in-frame sequences with V and J called but not all clones. Of the missing ones, under half trace to an unresolved V gene in checked studies; the others have no known cause. V and J calls and clone size are given by that table; D and trimming were obtained from the DNA. The sample profile shows about 140,000 clones; 70% to 85% of them were found once. 25% to 30% of the sample lies in the top ten. V drops 6 bases and J drops 5 bases, leaving 11 bases in between. Per the germline V gene, MNHGY is the CDR1 and SVAAGI is the CDR2. The CDR3 sequence holds 13 residues, the cysteine and phenylalanine included. The only DNA kept is the CDR3, 39 bases in frame from the first base.

The receptor was derived from a man aged 25-40 years in good health and CMV-seropositive. Source material: PBMCs. Recombination linked TRBV6-9 to TRBJ2-1; 6 matching bases give a weak D call of TRBD2. The DNA is as follows: TGTGCCAGCAGCTCGGAGGGCAACAATGAGCAGTTCTTC. This translates into CASSSEGNNEQFF.